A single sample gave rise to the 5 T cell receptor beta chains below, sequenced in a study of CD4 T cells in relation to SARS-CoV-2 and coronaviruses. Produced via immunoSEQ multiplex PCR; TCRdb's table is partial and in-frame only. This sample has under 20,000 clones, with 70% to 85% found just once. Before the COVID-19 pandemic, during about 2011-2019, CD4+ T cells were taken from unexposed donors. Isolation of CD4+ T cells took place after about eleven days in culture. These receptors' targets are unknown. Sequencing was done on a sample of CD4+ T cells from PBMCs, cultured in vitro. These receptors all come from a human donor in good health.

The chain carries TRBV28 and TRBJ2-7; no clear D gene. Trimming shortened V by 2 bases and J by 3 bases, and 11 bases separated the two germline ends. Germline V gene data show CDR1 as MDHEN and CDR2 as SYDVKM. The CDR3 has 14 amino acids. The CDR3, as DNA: TGTGCCAGCAGTTTAGTTTCAACAGACTACGAGCAGTACTTC. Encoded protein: CASSLVSTDYEQYF.

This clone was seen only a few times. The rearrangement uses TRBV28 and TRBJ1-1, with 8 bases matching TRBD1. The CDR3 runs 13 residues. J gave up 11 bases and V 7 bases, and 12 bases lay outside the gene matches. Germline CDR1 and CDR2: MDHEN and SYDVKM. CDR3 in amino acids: CASTRRTGRMAFF. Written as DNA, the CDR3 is TGTGCCAGCACCCGCCGGACAGGGCGGATGGCTTTCTTT.

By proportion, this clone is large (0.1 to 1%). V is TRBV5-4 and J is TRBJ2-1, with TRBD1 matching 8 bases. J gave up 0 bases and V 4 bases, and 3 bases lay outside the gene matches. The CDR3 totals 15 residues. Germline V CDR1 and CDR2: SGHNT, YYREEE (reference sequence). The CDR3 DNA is TGTGCCAGCAGCCTTGACAGGGGCTCCTACAATGAGCAGTTCTTC. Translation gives CASSLDRGSYNEQFF. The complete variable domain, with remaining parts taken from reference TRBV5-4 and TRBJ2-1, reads ETGVTQSPTHLIKTRGQQVTLRCSSQSGHNTVSWYQQALGQGPQFIFQYYREEENGRGNFPPRFSGLQFPNYSSELNVNALELDDSALYLCASSLDRGSYNEQFFGPGTRLTVL.

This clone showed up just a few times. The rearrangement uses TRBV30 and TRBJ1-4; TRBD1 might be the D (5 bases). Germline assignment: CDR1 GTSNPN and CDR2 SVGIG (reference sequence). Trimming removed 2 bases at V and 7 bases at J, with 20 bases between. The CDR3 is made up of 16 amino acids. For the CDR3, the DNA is TGTGCCTGGAGTTCCGGGACCGGGGCGCCCGGTGAAAAACTGTTTTTT. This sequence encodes CAWSSGTGAPGEKLFF. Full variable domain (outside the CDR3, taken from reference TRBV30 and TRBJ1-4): SQTIHQWPATLVQPVGSPLSLECTVEGTSNPNLYWYRQAAGRGLQLLFYSVGIGQISSEVPQNLSASRPQDRQFILSSKKLLLSDSGFYLCAWSSGTGAPGEKLFFGSGTQLSVL.

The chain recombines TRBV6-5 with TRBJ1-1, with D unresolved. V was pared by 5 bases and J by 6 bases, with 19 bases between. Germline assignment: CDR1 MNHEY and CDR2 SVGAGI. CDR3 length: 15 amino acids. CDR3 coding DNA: TGTGCCAGCAGTCCCACGGGTGTGGCTGTGGCTGAAGCTTTCTTT. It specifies CASSPTGVAVAEAFF.